Shown below are 10 T cell receptor beta chains from a single sample sequenced in a study of blood T cell repertoires in COVID-19 (dated by TCRdb to about 2020). The library was built by means of the immunoSEQ multiplex PCR assay. TCRdb retrieved this table from immuneACCESS and kept in-frame rearrangements only. Not all clones are present; in checked studies, unresolved V genes account for under half, and no reason is known for the remainder. This sample comprises roughly 180,000 clones, 81% of them detected only once. The ten largest clonotypes hold 8% to 13% of the sample. Material for sequencing was peripheral blood. The source of these receptors is a woman aged 40 to 49 with COVID-19, enrolled during active disease.

This clone appeared a few times. The chain uses TRBV7-8 and TRBJ2-5; possibly TRBD2 for D (6 bases). Trimming took 2 bases from V and 8 from J, leaving 12 bases between them. Germline CDR1 SGHVS, CDR2 FQNEAQ. This CDR3 has 13 residues. CDR3 DNA: TGTGCCAGCAGCTTACCCCGGGACTCCACCCAGTACTTC. Protein product: CASSLPRDSTQYF.

V gene TRBV2 combines with J gene TRBJ1-5; TRBD1 is a possible D gene (6 bases). CDR3 size: 15 residues. V was shortened by 5 bases and J by 0 bases, with 11 bases between the two germline ends. Germline CDR1 and CDR2: SNHLY and FYNNEI. This CDR3 reads CASSSTGHSNQPQHF. DNA of the CDR3: TGTGCCAGCAGTTCTACAGGGCATAGCAATCAGCCCCAGCATTTT.

This clone was seen a handful of times. The gene calls are TRBV7-8 and TRBJ2-1; D gene unclear. Germline CDR1 and CDR2: SGHVS and FQNEAQ. Trimming left V 6 bases short and J 0 bases short, with 15 bases between. This CDR3 is built from 16 residues. This CDR3 reads CASSPTLPSSYNEQFF. CDR3 in DNA: TGTGCCAGCAGTCCTACGTTGCCGAGCTCCTACAATGAGCAGTTCTTC. The entire variable domain, with the rest obtained from reference TRBV7-8 and TRBJ2-1, is as follows: GAGVSQSPRYKVAKRGQDVALRCDPISGHVSLFWYQQALGQGPEFLTYFQNEAQLDKSGLPSDRFFAERPEGSVSTLKIQRTQQEDSAVYLCASSPTLPSSYNEQFFGPGTRLTVL.

The chain uses TRBV12-3 or TRBV12-4 and TRBJ1-1, with D maybe TRBD1 (5 bases). The CDR3 sequence is 12 residues long. Trimming cost V 5 bases and J 4 bases, with 8 bases left between them. The chain's CDR3 is CASSTGPTEAFF. The DNA for the CDR3 is TGTGCCAGCAGTACAGGTCCCACTGAAGCTTTCTTT.

This chain links TRBV7-6 with TRBJ2-3; tentative D call: TRBD1 (6 bases). CDR3 length: 16 amino acids. The germline V and J ends were trimmed by 5 bases and 3 bases, with 18 bases remaining between them. Per germline, CDR1 SGHVS and CDR2 FNYEAQ. Written as DNA, the CDR3 is TGTGCCAGCAGCAGACTACAGGGAACGTCGACAGATACGCAGTATTTT. The encoded protein is CASSRLQGTSTDTQYF.

The V call is TRBV30, the J call TRBJ2-2; D is possibly TRBD1 (5 bases). The CDR3 spans 13 residues. Germline V gene data show CDR1 as GTSNPN and CDR2 as SVGIG (reference sequence). Trimming pared 2 bases from V and 4 bases from J, leaving 8 bases between. The CDR3 is CAWSWQGTGELFF. For the CDR3, the DNA is TGTGCCTGGAGTTGGCAGGGCACCGGGGAGCTGTTTTTT.

CDR3 region: CATSGTSGSKYNEQFF. Written as DNA, the CDR3 is TGTGCCACCAGCGGGACTAGCGGGAGTAAGTACAATGAGCAGTTCTTC. V gene TRBV28 combines with J gene TRBJ2-1; TRBD2 matches 14 bases. Germline lookup yields CDR1 MDHEN and CDR2 SYDVKM. Trimming took 10 bases from V and 4 from J; bases not matched to a gene: 9. This CDR3 has 16 residues.

The V call is TRBV2, the J call TRBJ2-5; 8 bases match TRBD2. After removal of 7 bases from V and 0 bases from J, the junction contained 7 bases not matched to a gene. The CDR3 loop spans 15 amino acids. CDR1 is SNHLY and CDR2 is FYNNEI in the germline V gene. In DNA, the CDR3 is TGTGCCAGCAAGCGGGAGTCCCCTTACCAAGAGACCCAGTACTTC. Residues: CASKRESPYQETQYF.

This chain uses TRBV5-5 with TRBJ2-7, with TRBD1 matching over 8 bases. CDR1 is SGHKS and CDR2 is YYEKEE in the germline V gene (reference sequence). There are 12 residues in the CDR3. The ends lost 4 bases at V and 5 bases at J; junction bases unmatched: 2. CDR3 DNA sequence: TGTGCCAGCAGCCAGGACAGGGACGAGCAGTACTTC. Amino acid sequence: CASSQDRDEQYF.

The CDR3 DNA follows: TGTGCCAGTGGCTGGAGCTCGGTGTACAATGAGCAGTTCTTC. Translating gives CASGWSSVYNEQFF. The chain links TRBV19 to TRBJ2-1; D gene ambiguous. This CDR3 has 14 amino acids. The V end lost 8 bases, the J end lost 4 bases, and 15 bases lay between the germline ends. Germline loops: CDR1 LNHDA, CDR2 SQIVND (reference sequence).